Listed below are T cell receptor beta chains from one sample, sequenced in a study of CD8 T cells in Susac syndrome. One entry per CDR3 protein results from TCRdb running MiXCR on the immunoSEQ multiplex PCR reads. The data show some 150,000 distinct CDR3 sequences, roughly 95% seen once. Sequencing input: CD8+ T cells from PBMCs. The receptors here all came from a human donor with multiple sclerosis. Each CDR3 is given with its conserved first and last residue. D genes are given only for firm matches. Some rows mark clone size as missing; the rest say once, few, many or name a class of expanded clone.

J: TRBJ1-1
V: TRBV5-1
size: .
D: TRBD1
DNA: TGCGCCAGCAGGGGGACAGGCGTGAACACTGAAGCTTTCTTT
CDR3: CASRGTGVNTEAFF

J: TRBJ1-5
V: TRBV30
size: .
D: .
DNA: TGTGCCTGGAGTGTAATGACGGACAATCAGCCCCAGCATTTT
CDR3: CAWSVMTDNQPQHF

J: TRBJ1-2
V: TRBV20-1
size: .
D: .
DNA: TGCAGTGCCCAGGGTAACTATGGCTACACCTTC
CDR3: CSAQGNYGYTF

J: TRBJ2-3
V: TRBV29-1
size: .
D: .
DNA: TGCAGCGTTGATTCCGGGGCCGGAGAGACCCCCAGCACAGATACGCAGTATTTT
CDR3: CSVDSGAGETPSTDTQYF

J: TRBJ2-1
V: TRBV7-9
size: few
D: TRBD2
DNA: TGTGCCAGCAGCTTAGGGGCCGGGGGGAGCTCCTACAATGAGCAGTTCTTC
CDR3: CASSLGAGGSSYNEQFF

J: TRBJ1-2
V: TRBV27
size: .
D: .
DNA: TGTGCCAGCAGCGCGGTCGGGAATAATGGCTACACCTTC
CDR3: CASSAVGNNGYTF

J: TRBJ2-5
V: TRBV6-5
size: .
D: TRBD1
DNA: TGTGCCAGCAGCCCGGGACAGCAACAAGAGACCCAGTACTTC
CDR3: CASSPGQQQETQYF

J: TRBJ2-7
V: TRBV30
size: .
D: .
DNA: TGTGCCCGAGGACATGCCTACGAGCAGTACTTC
CDR3: CARGHAYEQYF

J: TRBJ2-3
V: TRBV7-2
size: .
D: .
DNA: TGTGCCAGCAGCTTCCCCGAGCGGACCACAGATACGCAGTATTTT
CDR3: CASSFPERTTDTQYF

J: TRBJ2-1
V: TRBV20-1
size: .
D: TRBD2
DNA: TGCAGTGCTAGATGGACTAGCGAGCACAATGAGCAGTTCTTC
CDR3: CSARWTSEHNEQFF

J: TRBJ1-1
V: TRBV29-1
size: .
D: .
DNA: TGCAGCGGAAGGGACACTGAAGCTTTCTTT
CDR3: CSGRDTEAFF

J: TRBJ1-1
V: TRBV16
size: .
D: .
DNA: TGTGCCAGCAGCCCCTTTATAGGCACTGAAGCTTTCTTT
CDR3: CASSPFIGTEAFF

J: TRBJ1-2
V: TRBV4-1
size: .
D: .
DNA: TGCGCCAGCAGCACCTCGGGAAGTGGCTACACCTTC
CDR3: CASSTSGSGYTF

J: TRBJ1-6
V: TRBV9
size: .
D: .
DNA: TGTGCCAGCAGCGTAGGCAGGGGATATAATTCACCCCTCCACTTT
CDR3: CASSVGRGYNSPLHF

J: TRBJ2-1
V: TRBV3-1
size: .
D: .
DNA: TGTGCCAGCAGCCCCACCTCATCTAGCGAAGGGCAGTTCTTC
CDR3: CASSPTSSSEGQFF

J: TRBJ2-2
V: TRBV19
size: .
D: .
DNA: TGTGCCACCCCATCCCCTTGGGACGGGGAGCTGTTTTTT
CDR3: CATPSPWDGELFF

J: TRBJ1-1
V: TRBV5-6
size: .
D: .
DNA: TGTGCCAGCAGCTTGGTGAGTCGGGGAGCTTTCTTT
CDR3: CASSLVSRGAFF

J: TRBJ2-1
V: TRBV30
size: .
D: TRBD2
DNA: TGTGCCTGGAGTGTACGACTAGCGGGGGCCCAGTTCTTC
CDR3: CAWSVRLAGAQFF

J: TRBJ2-4
V: TRBV6-4
size: .
D: .
DNA: TGTGCCAGCACCCGACTGGGACATATCATTCAGTACTTC
CDR3: CASTRLGHIIQYF

J: TRBJ2-7
V: TRBV29-1
size: .
D: TRBD1
DNA: TGCAGCGTTGAAGCGACAGGGGACACCTACGAGCAGTACTTC
CDR3: CSVEATGDTYEQYF

J: TRBJ2-3
V: TRBV13
size: .
D: TRBD2
DNA: TGTGCCAGCAGCTCCGGGACTAGATCCGCAGATACGCAGTATTTT
CDR3: CASSSGTRSADTQYF

J: TRBJ2-3
V: TRBV9
size: .
D: .
DNA: TGTGCCAGCAGCGTAAACCCTCGGGGAAGACAAGGCACAGATACGCAGTATTTT
CDR3: CASSVNPRGRQGTDTQYF

J: TRBJ1-1
V: TRBV30
size: few
D: .
DNA: TGTGCCTGGAGTGTGTCGGGGATCACTGAAGCTTTCTTT
CDR3: CAWSVSGITEAFF

J: TRBJ2-1
V: TRBV13
size: .
D: .
DNA: TGTGCCAGCAGCTTAGTGGGACACCGGCGGAATGAGCAGTTCTTC
CDR3: CASSLVGHRRNEQFF

J: TRBJ2-4
V: TRBV11-2
size: .
D: .
DNA: TGTGCCAGCAGCCGTGTAAGACAGGAAGACTTAGCCAAAAACATTCAGTACTTC
CDR3: CASSRVRQEDLAKNIQYF

J: TRBJ1-1
V: TRBV27
size: few
D: .
DNA: TGTGCCAGTAGCCTGACAGTTAACACTGAAGCTTTCTTT
CDR3: CASSLTVNTEAFF

J: TRBJ1-2
V: TRBV29-1
size: .
D: .
DNA: TGCAGCGTGTCGACTCGGGCGTTTAACTATGGCTACACCTTC
CDR3: CSVSTRAFNYGYTF

J: TRBJ2-1
V: TRBV29-1
size: few
D: TRBD1
DNA: TGCAGCGTAGCAGCAGGACAGGGAAGCTCCTACAATGAGCAGTTCTTC
CDR3: CSVAAGQGSSYNEQFF

J: TRBJ1-2
V: TRBV23-1
size: .
D: .
DNA: TGCGCCAGCAGTCAATCAATTGACAGGAACTATGGCTACACCTTC
CDR3: CASSQSIDRNYGYTF

J: TRBJ1-2
V: TRBV29-1
size: .
D: TRBD1
DNA: TGCAGCGTATCCGGGACAGACATTTATACTTATGGCTACACCTTC
CDR3: CSVSGTDIYTYGYTF

J: TRBJ1-6
V: TRBV2
size: .
D: .
DNA: TGTGCCAGCAGTTATAACCCGAGCTCCTATAATTCACCCCTCCACTTT
CDR3: CASSYNPSSYNSPLHF

J: TRBJ2-5
V: TRBV4-1
size: medium-sized
D: .
DNA: TGCGCCAGCAGCCAAACAGGACAGCCCCAAGAGACCCAGTACTTC
CDR3: CASSQTGQPQETQYF

J: TRBJ2-7
V: TRBV30
size: .
D: TRBD1
DNA: TGTGCCTGGAGTGGGACAGGTTGGTCGGAACAGTACTTC
CDR3: CAWSGTGWSEQYF

J: TRBJ1-1
V: TRBV30
size: .
D: TRBD1
DNA: TGTGCCTGGAGTCTGGACAGGGTAAACACTGAAGCTTTCTTT
CDR3: CAWSLDRVNTEAFF

J: TRBJ1-5
V: TRBV15
size: .
D: TRBD1
DNA: TGTGCCACCAGCAGACGGGACAGCAGCAATCAGCCCCAGCATTTT
CDR3: CATSRRDSSNQPQHF

J: TRBJ2-3
V: TRBV9
size: .
D: .
DNA: TGTGCCAGCAGCGTAGAAGGCCCCTTTTCTAGCACAGATACGCAGTATTTT
CDR3: CASSVEGPFSSTDTQYF

J: TRBJ1-1
V: TRBV9
size: once
D: TRBD1
DNA: TGTGCCAGCAGCGTAGTATCTCAGGGGGGCGTGACTGAAGCTTTCTTT
CDR3: CASSVVSQGGVTEAFF

J: TRBJ2-1
V: TRBV2
size: .
D: TRBD1
DNA: TGTGGCAACAGGGGGATCCACAATGAGCAGTTCTTC
CDR3: CGNRGIHNEQFF

J: TRBJ2-3
V: TRBV4-1
size: .
D: .
DNA: TGCGCCAGCAGCCAAGCCGGCAGCCTCAGCACAGATACGCAGTATTTT
CDR3: CASSQAGSLSTDTQYF

J: TRBJ1-6
V: TRBV6-5
size: .
D: TRBD1
DNA: TGTGCCAGCAGTTATGGGACAGGGCATTCACCCCTCCACTTT
CDR3: CASSYGTGHSPLHF

J: TRBJ2-7
V: TRBV7-9
size: .
D: .
DNA: TGTGCCAGCAGCTTGCCGTCCTCCTACGAGCAGTACTTC
CDR3: CASSLPSSYEQYF

J: TRBJ2-3
V: TRBV2
size: .
D: .
DNA: TGTGCCAGCACCCTTCGGTTGTCAGATACGCAGTATTTT
CDR3: CASTLRLSDTQYF

J: TRBJ2-3
V: TRBV12-3/TRBV12-4
size: .
D: .
DNA: TGTGCCAGCGGGCCCGGCACAGATACGCAGTATTTT
CDR3: CASGPGTDTQYF

J: TRBJ1-4
V: TRBV7-9
size: .
D: .
DNA: TGTGCCAGCAGCCCTTGGGGCGGTGAAAAACTGTTTTTT
CDR3: CASSPWGGEKLFF

J: TRBJ1-5
V: TRBV6-5
size: once
D: .
DNA: TGTGCCAGCAGTTACGGGTACGGGACGTCCCAGCATTTT
CDR3: CASSYGYGTSQHF

J: TRBJ2-3
V: TRBV4-2
size: .
D: .
DNA: TGTGCCAGCAGCCAAGAGACCGTGACAGATACGCAGTATTTT
CDR3: CASSQETVTDTQYF

J: TRBJ2-3
V: TRBV5-6
size: .
D: .
DNA: TGTGCCAGCAGCTCTGGCACAGACACGCAGTATTTT
CDR3: CASSSGTDTQYF

J: TRBJ2-7
V: TRBV4-1
size: once
D: .
DNA: TGCGCCAGCAGCCAAGGGAGCTCCTACGAGCAGTACTTC
CDR3: CASSQGSSYEQYF